This T cell receptor (beta chain) was found in a study of blood T cell repertoires in COVID-19. Study in general: The United States, Italy and Spain provided the acute and convalescent COVID-19 samples. From T cells, B-cell-depleted T cells, or PBMCs came the material, which was cDNA or gDNA.

Germline CDR1 reads SQVTM; CDR2 reads ANQGSEA. There are 11 residues in the CDR3. The V gene lost 5 bases and the J gene lost 6 bases, with 11 bases spanning the gap. In the original analysis: Scientists estimated how many nucleated cells there were by amplifying reference gene primers. The assay was immunoSEQ multiplex PCR, and TCRdb's table has in-frame clones only and misses some. V and J calls and clone size come straight from that table; D and trimming were deduced from the DNA. Counted here are approximately 220,000 clones, about 85% occurring once; the ten biggest clones make up 18%. This chain connects TRBV29-1 to TRBJ2-7, with D unclear. The sequence was obtained from a man aged 35-49 years who had recovered from COVID-19. Source material: PBMCs or T cells enriched from blood (not recorded which). CDR3 bases: TGCAGCGTTTTTACCTATGGCGAGCAGTACTTC. It codes for CSVFTYGEQYF.